The clone carrying this T cell receptor (beta chain) was seen a few times. Its antigen is not known. The data derive from a study of response to subunit inactivated influenza vaccine. TCRdb itself ran the RT-PCR reads through MiXCR, one entry per CDR3 protein. The sample yields approximately 520,000 distinct CDR3 sequences, 25% seen once. V gave up 0 bases and J gave up 4 bases; unmatched junction bases: 7. The CDR3 covers 17 residues. Germline V lookup: CDR1 LNHNV, CDR2 YYDKDF (reference sequence). Study observations and caveats: Few new T cells, the authors suggested, are recruited by each seasonal influenza vaccination.

The specimen comprised CD4+ T cells sorted from PBMCs, sampled more than 4 days after vaccination. This chain connects TRBV15 to TRBJ2-3, with 10 bases lining up with TRBD1. This TCR derives from a man aged 50 to 59 who received an inactivated influenza vaccine. CDR3 loop: CATSRDVPGQGADTQYF. CDR3 coding DNA: TGTGCCACCAGCAGAGATGTACCCGGACAGGGGGCAGATACGCAGTATTTT.